The rows below give T cell receptor beta chains drawn from one sample of a study of STAT3 mutations in large granular lymphocyte leukemia. Repertoires were generated with immunoSEQ multiplex PCR, while TCRdb's copy carries only in-frame clones and drops some. The sample records 20,000 to 30,000 clones, about 95% being singletons. Sequencing was performed on peripheral blood mononuclear cells. The receptor source for this set is a man between 35 and 55 years old with T-cell large granular lymphocyte leukemia. Some clones in this sample may be carry-over from other donors' samples. Each CDR3 is given with its conserved first and last residue. The order of the fields is D gene, clone size, V gene, CDR3 protein. D genes are given only for firm matches. The size field is filled for only some rows; it gives once, few, many or a size class.

d_gene: TRBD1; abundance: once; v_gene: TRBV14; CDR3aa: CASSHSGGLLTEAFF
d_gene: NA; abundance: NA; v_gene: TRBV5-6; CDR3aa: CASSLAETRRTGELFF
d_gene: NA; abundance: NA; v_gene: TRBV6-5; CDR3aa: CASTLDPTGIGEQYF
d_gene: NA; abundance: NA; v_gene: TRBV6-6; CDR3aa: CASSTVRGGPYNEQFF
d_gene: NA; abundance: NA; v_gene: TRBV7-9; CDR3aa: CASSPDSPSQYF
d_gene: TRBD1; abundance: NA; v_gene: TRBV11-2; CDR3aa: CASSLGQGEWQYF
d_gene: NA; abundance: NA; v_gene: TRBV29-1; CDR3aa: CSASDWDQPQHF
d_gene: NA; abundance: NA; v_gene: TRBV27; CDR3aa: CASSEVAYNEQFF
d_gene: NA; abundance: NA; v_gene: TRBV20-1; CDR3aa: CSAIAETQYF
d_gene: TRBD1; abundance: NA; v_gene: TRBV7-9; CDR3aa: CASSLPLGQGGIPEAFF
d_gene: TRBD2; abundance: NA; v_gene: TRBV13; CDR3aa: CASSPSGLAGTDTQYF
d_gene: NA; abundance: once; v_gene: TRBV5-1; CDR3aa: CASSLQGEAFF
d_gene: NA; abundance: NA; v_gene: TRBV30; CDR3aa: CAWQLGGDSPLHF
d_gene: TRBD2; abundance: NA; v_gene: TRBV4-1; CDR3aa: CASSAGTSVREQFF
d_gene: NA; abundance: NA; v_gene: TRBV7-9; CDR3aa: CASSSRLGEKLFF
d_gene: NA; abundance: once; v_gene: TRBV5-1; CDR3aa: CASSLDGQFYEQYF
d_gene: NA; abundance: NA; v_gene: TRBV13; CDR3aa: CASSLAGTTSTDTQYF
d_gene: NA; abundance: NA; v_gene: TRBV4-1; CDR3aa: CASSQEDLRTDTQYF
d_gene: NA; abundance: NA; v_gene: TRBV30; CDR3aa: CAWADGNSPLHF
d_gene: NA; abundance: NA; v_gene: TRBV7-4; CDR3aa: CASSLTEANYGYTF
d_gene: NA; abundance: NA; v_gene: TRBV4-3; CDR3aa: CASSQDKGYEQYF
d_gene: NA; abundance: NA; v_gene: TRBV7-9; CDR3aa: CASSPGTGRAEAFF
d_gene: NA; abundance: NA; v_gene: TRBV7-9; CDR3aa: CASSLGLSGASSDF
d_gene: NA; abundance: NA; v_gene: TRBV19; CDR3aa: CASSIVAAQPQHF
d_gene: NA; abundance: NA; v_gene: TRBV27; CDR3aa: CASSLEFRGLYGYTF
d_gene: TRBD1; abundance: NA; v_gene: TRBV2; CDR3aa: CASSSQGASNQPQHF
d_gene: NA; abundance: NA; v_gene: TRBV5-6; CDR3aa: CASSLPGSDTEAFF